This is a list of T cell receptor beta chains from one sample in a study of CD8+ T cells in alopecia areata. TCRdb's copy holds only in-frame clones and misses some; the assay was immunoSEQ multiplex PCR. The sample gives 80,000 to 100,000 clones, around 38% of which show up once; 1% to 1.5% is in the top ten. The sequenced sample was CD4+ T cells sorted from blood. The origin of the receptors is a human donor with alopecia areata. Each CDR3 is given with its conserved first and last residue. D genes are given only for firm matches. Size is stated for part of the rows, as once, few or many counts, or as a class when the clone is expanded.

d_call	v_call	j_call	clone_size	cdr3_aa	cdr3_nt
.	TRBV11-3	TRBJ2-2	.	CASSFGAWGGELFF	TGTGCCAGCAGCTTTGGAGCTTGGGGCGGGGAGCTGTTTTTT
TRBD2	TRBV23-1	TRBJ2-3	.	CACLRSGRVPDTQYF	TGCGCCTGTTTACGGAGCGGGAGGGTACCAGATACGCAGTATTTT
.	TRBV6-5	TRBJ1-2	few	CASSYSATNYGYTF	TGTGCCAGCAGTTACTCCGCAACTAACTATGGCTACACCTTC
TRBD1	TRBV15	TRBJ1-2	few	CATSKGQGAGYGYTF	TGTGCCACCAGCAAAGGACAGGGGGCTGGCTATGGCTACACCTTC
.	TRBV29-1	TRBJ1-3	.	CSVSGGRNTIYF	TGCAGCGTTTCCGGGGGACGAAACACCATATATTTT
TRBD1	TRBV30	TRBJ2-7	.	CAWSATGDSYEQYF	TGTGCCTGGAGTGCGACAGGGGACTCCTACGAGCAGTACTTC
.	TRBV2	TRBJ2-5	.	CASGRDLQETQYF	TGTGCCAGCGGCCGGGACTTACAAGAGACCCAGTACTTC
TRBD2	TRBV4-3	TRBJ2-3	few	CASSPLAGNGADTQYF	TGCGCCAGCAGCCCGCTAGCGGGGAACGGGGCAGATACGCAGTATTTT
TRBD1	TRBV18	TRBJ1-5	.	CASSRDRGTANQPQHF	TGTGCCAGCTCACGGGACAGGGGTACCGCCAATCAGCCCCAGCATTTT
.	TRBV30	TRBJ2-1	once	CAWSGSLHNEQFF	TGTGCCTGGTCCGGGAGTCTCCACAATGAGCAGTTCTTC
.	TRBV20-1	TRBJ1-1	.	CSASLAEAFF	TGCAGTGCTAGCTTGGCTGAAGCTTTCTTT
.	TRBV5-1	TRBJ1-3	few	CASSLAGGDTIYF	TGCGCCAGCAGCTTGGCCGGGGGAGACACCATATATTTT
.	TRBV11-1	TRBJ2-3	.	CASSHTGQPVRYF	TGTGCCAGCAGCCATACCGGACAGCCTGTTCGGTATTTT
.	TRBV5-1	TRBJ2-1	.	CASNGPTNYNEQFF	TGCGCCAGCAACGGCCCGACAAACTACAATGAGCAGTTCTTC
.	TRBV15	TRBJ2-5	medium-sized	CATSSQETQYF	TGTGCCACCAGCAGTCAAGAGACCCAGTACTTC
.	TRBV7-2	TRBJ2-3	few	CASSLASGSTDTQYF	TGTGCCAGCAGTCTGGCAAGCGGCAGCACAGATACGCAGTATTTT
.	TRBV30	TRBJ1-3	few	CAWSKTGSGNTIYF	TGTGCCTGGAGTAAGACGGGCTCTGGAAACACCATATATTTT
.	TRBV11-2	TRBJ2-7	.	CASSFQGAYEQYF	TGTGCCAGCAGCTTCCAAGGGGCCTACGAGCAGTACTTC
TRBD2	TRBV5-1	TRBJ2-7	.	CASRDQPGGPEQYF	TGCGCCAGCCGGGACCAGCCGGGAGGGCCCGAGCAGTACTTC
.	TRBV5-1	TRBJ2-7	few	CASSLVVSPYEQYF	TGCGCCAGCAGCTTGGTAGTCAGCCCCTACGAGCAGTACTTC
TRBD2	TRBV7-2	TRBJ2-7	.	CASSRDRVPGAGGFYEQYF	TGTGCCAGCAGCCGCGACCGCGTACCGGGAGCGGGGGGCTTCTACGAGCAGTACTTC
.	TRBV21-1	TRBJ2-6	few	CAYEADWAGANVLTF	TGTGCCTACGAGGCAGACTGGGCTGGGGCCAACGTCCTGACTTTC
TRBD1	TRBV11-3	TRBJ2-1	few	CASSSGQGHEQFF	TGTGCCAGCAGCTCGGGACAGGGGCATGAGCAGTTCTTC
TRBD2	TRBV7-9	TRBJ2-3	.	CASSFGAGVRTDTQYF	TGTGCCAGCAGCTTCGGGGCGGGAGTCCGCACAGATACGCAGTATTTT
.	TRBV6-4	TRBJ1-6	.	CASSEGQGGNSPLHF	TGTGCCAGCAGTGAGGGCCAAGGGGGGAATTCACCCCTCCACTTT
TRBD1	TRBV29-1	TRBJ2-7	.	CSVGTGWEQYF	TGCAGCGTGGGGACAGGGTGGGAGCAGTACTTC
.	TRBV5-1	TRBJ2-2	.	CASSLEREAGELFF	TGCGCCAGCAGCTTGGAAAGGGAGGCCGGGGAGCTGTTTTTT
TRBD2	TRBV30	TRBJ2-2	.	CAWSVSRTSGWTNTGELFF	TGTGCCTGGAGTGTCTCCCGGACTAGCGGGTGGACGAACACCGGGGAGCTGTTTTTT
.	TRBV2	TRBJ2-2	.	CASRLNTGELFF	TGTGCCAGCAGACTAAACACCGGGGAGCTGTTTTTT
.	TRBV29-1	TRBJ2-7	.	CSVEVGDGSYEQYF	TGCAGCGTTGAAGTAGGGGACGGCTCCTACGAGCAGTACTTC
TRBD2	TRBV5-1	TRBJ2-1	.	CASSLGLALGGNEQFF	TGCGCCAGCAGCCTCGGACTAGCACTGGGAGGCAATGAGCAGTTCTTC
TRBD1	TRBV29-1	TRBJ2-4	few	CGTDSESLAKNIQYF	TGTGGGACAGATTCCGAATCGCTAGCCAAAAACATTCAGTACTTC
.	TRBV7-2	TRBJ2-7	.	CASSFGPDEGYEQYF	TGTGCCAGCAGCTTCGGACCCGACGAGGGATACGAGCAGTACTTC